This section outlines one TCR beta chain sequence together with its context. Sequencing was performed with immunoSEQ multiplex PCR; in TCRdb, only in-frame clones are kept and a portion is missing. The data contain 30,000 to 35,000 clones, roughly 82% of them singletons. This CDR3 is 14 amino acids long. CDR1 is SGHRS, CDR2 YFSETQ, per germline. Trimming at V came to 0 bases and at J to 6 bases, leaving 5 bases not matched to a gene. These data belong to a study of OX40 agonist ivuxolimab in advanced cancers. The sequences come from CD4+ or CD8+ T cells sorted from blood, collected in a trial of the OX40 agonist ivuxolimab. The J gene is TRBJ2-7, the V gene TRBV5-1; 8 nucleotides align to TRBD1. The receptor was isolated from an adult with an advanced solid tumor such as melanoma, head and neck, liver or kidney cancer. DNA for the CDR3: TGCGCCAGCAGCTTGGCAGGGGGCTTCTTCGAGCAGTACTTC. Its protein product is CASSLAGGFFEQYF.